Below, 19 T cell receptor beta chains from the same sample are listed, as sequenced in a study of blood T cell repertoires in COVID-19. Some clones are missing from TCRdb's copy, which holds only in-frame ones; the method was immunoSEQ multiplex PCR. The sample shows 150,000 to 160,000 clones, around 80% of them seen only once. Sequencing input: peripheral blood. The receptors were sampled from a woman aged 45-59 years with acute or convalescent COVID-19.

The chain uses TRBV11-2 and TRBJ2-7; possible D gene TRBD2, 5 bases. Germline CDR1 SGHAT, CDR2 FQNNGV. Trimming pared 5 bases from V and 3 bases from J, leaving 20 bases between. CDR3 size: 16 residues. CDR3 amino acids: CASSRGLGESGYEQYF. In DNA, the CDR3 is TGTGCCAGCAGCCGAGGGCTCGGGGAGAGCGGCTACGAGCAGTACTTC.

The V and J genes are TRBV2 and TRBJ1-2, with 7 nucleotides matching TRBD1. J lost 1 base, V lost 3 bases, and 8 bases had no gene match. Germline CDR1 and CDR2: SNHLY and FYNNEI. The length of the CDR3 is 16 residues. The CDR3 sequence: CASSERQGEGNYGYTF. As DNA, the CDR3 is TGTGCCAGCAGTGAGAGGCAGGGGGAAGGTAACTATGGCTACACCTTC.

The rearrangement links TRBV6-6 to TRBJ1-5, with D perhaps TRBD1 (6 bases). CDR1 is MNHNY, CDR2 SVGAGI, per germline (reference sequence). The CDR3 extends over 16 amino acids. V shed 2 bases and J shed 5 bases, with 16 bases lying between them. The CDR3 DNA reads TGTGCCAGCAGTTACGGCTCAGGGGTCAGCTATCAGCCCCAGCATTTT. This gives the protein CASSYGSGVSYQPQHF.

This sequence joins TRBV6-2 or TRBV6-3 and TRBJ2-2, with TRBD2 matching 10 bases. Per germline, CDR1 MNHEY and CDR2 SVGEGT. The trim removed 2 bases at V and 4 bases at J, leaving 7 bases unmatched. This CDR3 contains 17 residues. The CDR3 loop is CASSYRAGGIRTGELFF. The CDR3, as DNA: TGTGCCAGCAGTTACCGAGCGGGAGGGATCCGCACCGGGGAGCTGTTTTTT.

In this sample, this clone turned up a few times. The CDR3 loop reads CASSTRGRGSHEQYF. The CDR3 DNA sequence: TGTGCCAGCAGCACTCGAGGAAGGGGTAGTCACGAGCAGTACTTC. The rearrangement uses TRBV27 and TRBJ2-7; D is perhaps TRBD1 (5 bases). The CDR3 runs to 15 residues. Germline V lookup: CDR1 MNHEY, CDR2 SMNVEV (reference sequence). The ends were cut back, 6 bases at V and 5 bases at J, with 20 bases in the middle.

The chain joins TRBV19 to TRBJ1-5, with TRBD1 matching 9 bases. This CDR3 is built from 15 residues. The junction had 8 bases not matched to a gene; V was cut back by 7 bases and J by 4 bases. Germline V gene lookup returns CDR1 LNHDA and CDR2 SQIVND (reference sequence). CDR3 amino acids: CASTGTGYGNQPQHF. DNA of the CDR3: TGTGCCAGTACGGGGACAGGGTATGGGAATCAGCCCCAGCATTTT.

This sequence joins TRBV7-8 and TRBJ1-3; 9 nucleotides line up with TRBD1. CDR3 length: 14 residues. Looked up from germline, CDR1 is SGHVS and CDR2 is FQNEAQ. The trim removed 8 bases at V and 4 bases at J, leaving 6 bases unmatched. The chain's CDR3 is CASAGQGRGNTIYF. Here the CDR3 DNA reads TGTGCCAGCGCAGGACAGGGGCGAGGAAACACCATATATTTT.

The chain carries TRBV28 and TRBJ2-7; TRBD2 aligns across 7 bases. The V gene's germline CDR1 is MDHEN and CDR2 SYDVKM. There are 13 residues in the CDR3. The V and J ends lost 5 bases and 4 bases, in that order; junction bases with no gene match: 5. For the CDR3, the DNA is TGTGCCAGCAGTAACGGGCGGGGGTACGAGCAGTACTTC. Its protein product is CASSNGRGYEQYF.

The chain is built from TRBV18 and TRBJ1-1; D remains ambiguous. CDR1 is KGHSH, CDR2 LQKENI, per germline. The CDR3 loop spans 14 amino acids. V was shortened by 2 bases and J by 0 bases, with 7 bases between the two germline ends. The CDR3 region has the DNA TGTGCCAGCTCACCAGCCCAGGTGAACACTGAAGCTTTCTTT. Translating gives CASSPAQVNTEAFF.

The CDR3 nucleotides read TGTGCCAGCTCACTCCGCGGAGGAACCTACGAGCAGTACTTC. Protein: CASSLRGGTYEQYF. V and J are TRBV18 and TRBJ2-7, with a tentative D call TRBD2 (5 bases). The CDR3 sequence is 14 residues long. The ends were cut back, 4 bases at V and 2 bases at J, with 12 bases in the middle. CDR1 is KGHSH, CDR2 LQKENI, per germline. Complete variable domain (other parts from reference TRBV18 and TRBJ2-7): NAGVMQNPRHLVRRRGQEARLRCSPMKGHSHVYWYRQLPEEGLKFMVYLQKENIIDESGMPKERFSAEFPKEGPSILRIQQVVRGDSAAYFCASSLRGGTYEQYFGPGTRLTVT.

This clone was observed a few times. The chain recombines TRBV28 with TRBJ1-1; 8 bases fit TRBD1. Germline V gene data show CDR1 as MDHEN and CDR2 as SYDVKM. Losses at the gene ends were 4 bases for V and 12 bases for J; bases not matched to a gene: 13. This CDR3 region has 14 residues. CDR3: CASSSIPYRGTSFF. The CDR3 DNA reads TGTGCCAGCAGTTCCATACCCTACAGGGGGACTTCTTTCTTT.

The J gene is TRBJ1-2, the V gene TRBV2; 8 nucleotides align to TRBD1. CDR1 and CDR2 (germline): SNHLY, FYNNEI. The V segment lost 6 bases and the J segment 5 bases; nucleotides outside the gene matches: 8. The CDR3 sequence is 14 residues long. The CDR3 DNA reads TGTGCCAGCAGAGGTCTACAGGGGGTATATGGCTACACCTTC. Translating it yields CASRGLQGVYGYTF.

To note about this clone: In the same sample, other DNA sequences code for this CDR3. The V gene is TRBV4-1, the J gene TRBJ1-2; a weak D match, TRBD1 (5 bases). There are 15 residues in the CDR3. Germline V gene data show CDR1 as MGHRA and CDR2 as YSYEKL. The ends were cut back, 4 bases at V and 4 bases at J, with 16 bases in the middle. The CDR3 DNA is TGCGCCAGCAGCCCAAGTAGAACAGGTGGCTATGGCTACACCTTC. Translating it yields CASSPSRTGGYGYTF.

V usage is TRBV2 and J usage is TRBJ2-1; TRBD2 agrees at 11 bases. The germline CDR1 and CDR2 sequences are SNHLY and FYNNEI. J lost 7 bases, V lost 6 bases, and 8 bases had no gene match. The CDR3 runs to 15 residues. The CDR3 coding sequence is TGTGCCAGCAGGGAAACCCTAGCGGGAGGTAATGAGCAGTTCTTC. Protein: CASRETLAGGNEQFF. Full variable domain (outside the CDR3, taken from reference TRBV2 and TRBJ2-1): EPEVTQTPSHQVTQMGQEVILRCVPISNHLYFYWYRQILGQKVEFLVSFYNNEISEKSEIFDDQFSVERPDGSNFTLKIRSTKLEDSAMYFCASRETLAGGNEQFFGPGTRLTVL.

The chain is built from TRBV7-2 and TRBJ2-7, with 12 bases that match TRBD2. Germline assignment: CDR1 SGHTA and CDR2 FQGNSA. CDR3 length equals 19 residues. The ends lost 2 bases at V and 4 bases at J; junction bases unmatched: 15. For the CDR3, the DNA is TGTGCCAGCAGCTTACAGACTAGCGGGAGCCCTCCTCGAAATTACGAGCAGTACTTC. Translation gives CASSLQTSGSPPRNYEQYF.

The chain carries TRBV28 and TRBJ1-1; D may be TRBD1 (6 bases). The CDR3 totals 13 residues. The germline V gene encodes CDR1 MDHEN and CDR2 SYDVKM. With 2 bases removed from V and 8 bases from J, the gap between germline ends came to 12 bases. CDR3 in DNA: TGTGCCAGCAGTTTACCCACAGGGCAAGAAGCTTTCTTT. It translates to CASSLPTGQEAFF.

V gene TRBV7-6 combines with J gene TRBJ2-1; the D is unclear. CDR1 is SGHVS, CDR2 FNYEAQ, per germline. The CDR3 consists of 11 residues. With 5 bases removed from V and 8 bases from J, the gap between germline ends came to 7 bases. CDR3 in amino acids: CASSQFDEQFF. The CDR3, as DNA: TGTGCCAGCAGCCAGTTTGATGAGCAGTTCTTC. Supplemented by reference TRBV7-6 and TRBJ2-1, the full variable domain reads GAGVSQSPRYKVTKRGQDVALRCDPISGHVSLYWYRQALGQGPEFLTYFNYEAQQDKSGLPNDRFSAERPEGSISTLTIQRTEQRDSAMYRCASSQFDEQFFGPGTRLTVL.

The V gene is TRBV28, the J gene TRBJ2-5; 12 bases map to TRBD2. V shed 8 bases and J 5 bases; nucleotides not matched to a gene: 6. CDR1 is MDHEN and CDR2 is SYDVKM in the germline V gene. The CDR3 loop spans 14 amino acids. The CDR3 sequence is CASGLAGLGETQYF. The DNA for the CDR3 is TGTGCCAGCGGACTAGCGGGACTTGGGGAGACCCAGTACTTC.

The chain has TRBV7-2 and TRBJ2-2, with D possibly TRBD2 on 5 matching bases. The germline CDR1 and CDR2 sequences are SGHTA and FQGNSA. The CDR3 covers 16 residues. V lost 2 bases and J lost 2, with 12 bases in between. CDR3 in amino acids: CASSLTRLTNTGELFF. Here the CDR3 DNA reads TGTGCCAGCAGCTTAACCAGACTAACTAACACCGGGGAGCTGTTTTTT.